This TCR beta chain was identified in a study of cytomegalovirus exposure and HLA in healthy donors. Study-wide findings and caveats: Reportedly, diagnosis of cytomegalovirus status by the classifier showed high specificity and sensitivity.

As regards this clone: The target antigen is unknown.

CDR1 MGHRA and CDR2 YSYEKL come from the germline V gene. CDR3 length equals 15 residues. With 4 bases removed from V and 1 base from J, the gap between germline ends came to 14 bases. Use of 60 Vbeta and 13 Jbeta primers characterized the PCR. Clones were sequenced by immunoSEQ multiplex PCR, and TCRdb holds only the in-frame ones, with some missing. Here the sample spans roughly 80,000 clones, around 80% being singletons. Material: PBMCs. This receptor was taken from a man aged 45-60 years in good health and CMV-seropositive. V is TRBV4-1 and J is TRBJ2-7; TRBD1 might be the D (6 bases). CDR3 region: CASSLSGHLSYEQYF. Written as DNA, the CDR3 is TGCGCCAGCAGCCTATCGGGACACCTTTCCTACGAGCAGTACTTC.